This T cell receptor beta chain was captured in a study of T cell responses to AZD1222 COVID-19 vaccine. Study-level points and caveats: Spike-specific TCR breadth and depth rose after two AZD1222 doses.

This clone was seen a single time. The antigen is not known. Produced via immunoSEQ multiplex PCR; TCRdb's table is partial and in-frame only. Seen here are some 200,000 clones, roughly 90% observed once, and the top ten hold more than 1.5%. The V and J ends lost 0 bases and 6 bases respectively, with 15 bases between them. CDR1 is SGDLS and CDR2 is YYNGEE in the germline V gene. The CDR3 sequence is 15 residues long. The sequence came from an adult who received the AZD1222 COVID-19 vaccine. V usage is TRBV9 and J usage is TRBJ1-2, with D possibly being TRBD1 (6 bases). The sequencing used peripheral blood, collected 28 days after the second AZD1222 dose. As DNA, the CDR3 is TGTGCCAGCAGCGTAGCCGGTCGGGGGCAGGATGGCTACACCTTC. Translation: CASSVAGRGQDGYTF.